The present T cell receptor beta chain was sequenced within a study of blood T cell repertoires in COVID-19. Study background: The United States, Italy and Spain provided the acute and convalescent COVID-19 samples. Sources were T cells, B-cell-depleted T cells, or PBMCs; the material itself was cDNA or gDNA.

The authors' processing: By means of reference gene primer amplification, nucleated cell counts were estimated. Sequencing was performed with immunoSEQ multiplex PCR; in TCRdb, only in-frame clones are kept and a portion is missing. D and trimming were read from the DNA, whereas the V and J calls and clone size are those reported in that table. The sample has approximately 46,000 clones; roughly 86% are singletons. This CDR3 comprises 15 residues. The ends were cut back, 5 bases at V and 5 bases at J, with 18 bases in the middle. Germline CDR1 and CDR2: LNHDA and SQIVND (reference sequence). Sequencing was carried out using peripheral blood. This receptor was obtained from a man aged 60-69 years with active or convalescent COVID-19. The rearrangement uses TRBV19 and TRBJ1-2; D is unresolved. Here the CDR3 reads CASSPGVTATYGYTF. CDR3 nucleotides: TGTGCCAGTAGTCCGGGAGTCACAGCGACATATGGCTACACCTTC.